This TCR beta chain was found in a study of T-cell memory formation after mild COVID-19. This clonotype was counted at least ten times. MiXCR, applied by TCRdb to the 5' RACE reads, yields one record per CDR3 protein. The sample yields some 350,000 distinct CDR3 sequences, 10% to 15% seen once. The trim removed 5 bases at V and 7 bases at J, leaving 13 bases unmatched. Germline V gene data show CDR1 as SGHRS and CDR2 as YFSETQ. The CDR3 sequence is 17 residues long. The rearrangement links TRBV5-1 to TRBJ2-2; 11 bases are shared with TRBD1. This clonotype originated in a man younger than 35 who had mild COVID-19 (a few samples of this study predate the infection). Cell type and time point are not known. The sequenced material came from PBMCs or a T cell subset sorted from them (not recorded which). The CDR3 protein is CASSRNMDRGRFGELFF. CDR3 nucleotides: TGCGCCAGCAGTCGGAACATGGACAGGGGGCGCTTCGGGGAGCTGTTTTTT. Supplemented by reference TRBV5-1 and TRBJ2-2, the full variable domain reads KAGVTQTPRYLIKTRGQQVTLSCSPISGHRSVSWYQQTPGQGLQFLFEYFSETQRNKGNFPGRFSGRQFSNSRSEMNVSTLELGDSALYLCASSRNMDRGRFGELFFGEGSRLTVL.